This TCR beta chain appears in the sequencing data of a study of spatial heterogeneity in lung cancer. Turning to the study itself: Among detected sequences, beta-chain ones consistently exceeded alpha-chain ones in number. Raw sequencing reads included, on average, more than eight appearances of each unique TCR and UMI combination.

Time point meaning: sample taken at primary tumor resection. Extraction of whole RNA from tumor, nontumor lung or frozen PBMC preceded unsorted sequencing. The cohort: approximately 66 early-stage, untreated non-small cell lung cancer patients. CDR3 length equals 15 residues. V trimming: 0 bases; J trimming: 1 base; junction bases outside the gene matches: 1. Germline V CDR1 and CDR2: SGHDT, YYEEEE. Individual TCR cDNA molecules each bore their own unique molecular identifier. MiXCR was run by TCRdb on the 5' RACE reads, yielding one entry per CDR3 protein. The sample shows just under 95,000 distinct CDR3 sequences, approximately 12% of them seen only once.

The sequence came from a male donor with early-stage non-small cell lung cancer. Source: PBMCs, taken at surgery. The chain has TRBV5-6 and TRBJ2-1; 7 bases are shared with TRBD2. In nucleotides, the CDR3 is TGTGCCAGCAGCTTGGTTAGCGGGTCCTACAATGAGCAGTTCTTC. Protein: CASSLVSGSYNEQFF.